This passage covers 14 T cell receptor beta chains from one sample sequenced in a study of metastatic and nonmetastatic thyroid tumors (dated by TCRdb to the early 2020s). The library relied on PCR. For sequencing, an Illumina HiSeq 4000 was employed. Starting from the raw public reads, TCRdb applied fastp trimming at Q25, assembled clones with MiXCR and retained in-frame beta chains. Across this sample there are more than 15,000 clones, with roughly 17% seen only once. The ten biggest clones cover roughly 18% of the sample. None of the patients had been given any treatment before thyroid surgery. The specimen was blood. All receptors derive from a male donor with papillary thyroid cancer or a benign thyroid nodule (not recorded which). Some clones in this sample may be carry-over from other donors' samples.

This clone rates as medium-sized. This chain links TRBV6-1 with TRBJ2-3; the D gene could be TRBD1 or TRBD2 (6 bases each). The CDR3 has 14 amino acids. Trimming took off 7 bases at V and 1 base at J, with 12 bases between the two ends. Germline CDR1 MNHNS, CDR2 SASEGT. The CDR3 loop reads CASIFRGGTDTQYF. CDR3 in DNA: TGTGCCAGCATCTTTAGGGGGGGCACAGATACGCAGTATTTT.

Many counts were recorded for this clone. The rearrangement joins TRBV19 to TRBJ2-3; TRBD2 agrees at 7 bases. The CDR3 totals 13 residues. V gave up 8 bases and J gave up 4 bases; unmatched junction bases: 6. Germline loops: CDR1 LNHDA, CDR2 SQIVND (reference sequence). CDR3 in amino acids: CASLLAGADTQYF. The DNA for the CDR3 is TGTGCCAGTCTCTTAGCGGGCGCAGATACGCAGTATTTT.

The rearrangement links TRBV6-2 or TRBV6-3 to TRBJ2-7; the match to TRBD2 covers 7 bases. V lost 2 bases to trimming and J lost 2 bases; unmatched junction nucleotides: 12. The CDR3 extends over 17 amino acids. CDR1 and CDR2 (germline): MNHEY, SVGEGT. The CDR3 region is CASSYPQRGEKPYEQYF. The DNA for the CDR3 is TGTGCCAGCAGTTACCCGCAGCGGGGTGAAAAACCCTACGAGCAGTACTTC.

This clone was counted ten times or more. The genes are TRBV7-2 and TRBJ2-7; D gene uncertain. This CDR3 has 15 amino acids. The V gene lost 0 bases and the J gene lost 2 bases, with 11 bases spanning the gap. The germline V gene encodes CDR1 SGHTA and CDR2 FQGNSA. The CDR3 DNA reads TGTGCCAGCAGCTTAGCGGGGTCGGCTACCTACGAGCAGTACTTC. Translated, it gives CASSLAGSATYEQYF.

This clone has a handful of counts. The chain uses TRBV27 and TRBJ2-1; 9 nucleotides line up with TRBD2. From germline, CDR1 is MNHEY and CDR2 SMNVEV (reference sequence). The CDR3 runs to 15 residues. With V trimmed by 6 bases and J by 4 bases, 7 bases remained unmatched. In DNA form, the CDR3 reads TGTGCCAGCAGAATATGTACTAGCGGGTACAATGAGCAGTTCTTC. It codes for CASRICTSGYNEQFF.

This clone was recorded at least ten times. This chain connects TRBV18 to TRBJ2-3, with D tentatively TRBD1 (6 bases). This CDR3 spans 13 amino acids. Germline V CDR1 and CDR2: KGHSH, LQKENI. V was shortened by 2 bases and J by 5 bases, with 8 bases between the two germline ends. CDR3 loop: CASSPNREDTQYF. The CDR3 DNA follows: TGTGCCAGCTCACCAAACAGGGAAGATACGCAGTATTTT.

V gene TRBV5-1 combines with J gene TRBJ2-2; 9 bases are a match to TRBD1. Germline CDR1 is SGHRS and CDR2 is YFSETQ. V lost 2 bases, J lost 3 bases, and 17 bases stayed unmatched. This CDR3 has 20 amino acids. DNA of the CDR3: TGCGCCAGCAGCTTCATGAAACCATTGCGGGACAGGGCACACACCGGGGAGCTGTTTTTT. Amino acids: CASSFMKPLRDRAHTGELFF.

In DNA form, the CDR3 reads TGCGCCAGCAGCCAAGCTCGTGGGGGGGACACCCTACGCTACGAGCAGTACTTC. Its protein is CASSQARGGDTLRYEQYF. The chain carries TRBV4-3 and TRBJ2-7; tentatively, D is TRBD2 (7 bases). Germline V CDR1 and CDR2: LGHNA, YSLEER. CDR3 length: 18 amino acids. Trimming pared 1 base from V and 3 bases from J, leaving 22 bases between.

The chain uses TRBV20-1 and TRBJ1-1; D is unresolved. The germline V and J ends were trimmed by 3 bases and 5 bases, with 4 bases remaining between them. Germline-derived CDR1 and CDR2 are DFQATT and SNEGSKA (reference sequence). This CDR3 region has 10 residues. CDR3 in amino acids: CSASRTEAFF. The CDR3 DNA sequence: TGCAGTGCTAGTCGGACTGAAGCTTTCTTT.

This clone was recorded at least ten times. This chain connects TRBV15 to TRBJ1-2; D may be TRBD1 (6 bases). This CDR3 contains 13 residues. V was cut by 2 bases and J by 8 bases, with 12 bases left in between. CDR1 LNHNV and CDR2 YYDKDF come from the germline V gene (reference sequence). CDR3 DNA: TGTGCCACCAGCAGACACGGACAGTTAGGCTACACCTTC. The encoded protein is CATSRHGQLGYTF.

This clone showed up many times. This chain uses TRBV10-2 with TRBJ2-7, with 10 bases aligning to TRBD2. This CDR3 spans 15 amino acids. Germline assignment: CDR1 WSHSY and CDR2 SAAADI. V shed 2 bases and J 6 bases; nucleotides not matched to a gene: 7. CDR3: CASSETSGISGEQYF. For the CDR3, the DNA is TGCGCCAGCAGTGAGACTAGCGGGATTTCGGGCGAGCAGTACTTC.

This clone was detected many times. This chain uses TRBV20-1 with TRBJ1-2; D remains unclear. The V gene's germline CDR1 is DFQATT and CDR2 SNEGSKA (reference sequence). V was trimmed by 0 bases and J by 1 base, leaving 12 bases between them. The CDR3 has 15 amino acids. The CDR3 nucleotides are TGCAGTGCTAGAGATATCCAACTAATTAACTATGGCTACACCTTC. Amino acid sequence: CSARDIQLINYGYTF.

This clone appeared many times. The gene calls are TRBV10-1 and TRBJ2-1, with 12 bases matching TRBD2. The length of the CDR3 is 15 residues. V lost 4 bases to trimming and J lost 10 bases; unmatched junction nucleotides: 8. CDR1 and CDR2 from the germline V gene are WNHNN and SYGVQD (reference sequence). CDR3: CASSGRTSGIGEQFF. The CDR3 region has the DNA TGCGCCAGCAGTGGCCGGACTAGCGGGATCGGGGAGCAGTTCTTC.

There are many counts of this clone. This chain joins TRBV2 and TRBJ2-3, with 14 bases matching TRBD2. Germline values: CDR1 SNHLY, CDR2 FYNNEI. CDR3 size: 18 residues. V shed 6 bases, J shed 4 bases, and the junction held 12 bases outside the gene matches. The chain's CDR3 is CASSRTSGRLPGADTQYF. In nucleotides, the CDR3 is TGTGCCAGCAGCCGGACTAGCGGGAGGCTCCCAGGTGCAGATACGCAGTATTTT.